A selection of T cell receptor beta chains follows, all from one sample in a study of T cells in Graves' hyperthyroidism and ophthalmopathy. Each CDR3 protein is one row after TCRdb ran MiXCR on the multiplex PCR reads. This sample has some 530,000 distinct CDR3 sequences, with around a fifth found just once. Sequenced sample: blood. The receptors originated from a woman between 70 and 85 years old with Graves' ophthalmopathy. Each CDR3 is given with its conserved first and last residue. The order of the fields is V gene, J gene, CDR3 protein.

>TRBV6-5|TRBJ2-7
CASSYRGGEQYF
>TRBV7-2|TRBJ2-5
CASSRRRANQGETQYF
>TRBV24-1|TRBJ2-6
CATSLRAGANVLTF
>TRBV24-1|TRBJ2-1
CATSEGEVEVEQFF
>TRBV18|TRBJ2-1
CASSRLLVARNEQFF
>TRBV12-3/TRBV12-4|TRBJ2-1
CASTLDDRVGGEQFF
>TRBV9|TRBJ2-5
CASSVGLALKTQYF
>TRBV10-1|TRBJ2-1
CASSTGTKSVQFF
>TRBV7-6|TRBJ2-7
CASSQDFSYEQYF
>TRBV7-2|TRBJ1-6
CASSLSRSSSYNSPLHF
>TRBV7-8|TRBJ1-1
CASSSDRGSTEAFF
>TRBV6-1|TRBJ2-7
CASNSYSVRGEQYF
>TRBV7-2|TRBJ2-5
CASSPLTRFFETQYF
>TRBV20-1|TRBJ2-1
CSASSTGTPAYNEQFF
>TRBV2|TRBJ1-2
CASSRTGFGGYTF
>TRBV10-3|TRBJ1-5
CAIRDRVNQPQHF
>TRBV27|TRBJ2-1
CASSLSLNNEQFF
>TRBV20-1|TRBJ1-2
CSARDVNSGYTF
>TRBV5-1|TRBJ2-4
CASSLEPLAKNIQYF
>TRBV5-1|TRBJ2-3
CASSPGELTDTQYF
>TRBV6-1|TRBJ2-6
CASRPGEAGANVLTF
>TRBV18|TRBJ2-7
CASSPITGDEQYF
>TRBV6-1|TRBJ2-7
CASSGQMGTGPFPYEQYF
>TRBV10-3|TRBJ2-5
CAIRAWGQGEETQYF
>TRBV12-3/TRBV12-4|TRBJ2-3
CASSPSSITDTQYF
>TRBV20-1|TRBJ1-4
CSARDYTLTNEKLFF
>TRBV6-1|TRBJ2-7
CASRPGTGWYEQYF
>TRBV30|TRBJ1-1
CAWSPGTVNTEAFF
>TRBV12-5|TRBJ1-1
CASGRGNTEAFF
>TRBV27|TRBJ2-3
CASRKPDRGTDTQYF
>TRBV19|TRBJ2-7
CASSIPGQKGYEQYF
>TRBV20-1|TRBJ2-5
CSASRPGFQETQYF
>TRBV5-6|TRBJ1-6
CASSLGQAQEALHF
>TRBV10-3|TRBJ2-7
CAISESKIHEQYF
>TRBV6-1|TRBJ2-5
CASRPVRVETQYF
>TRBV7-8|TRBJ1-1
CASSLDGERGTEAFF
>TRBV2|TRBJ1-2
CASSVEGPWGYTF
>TRBV6-1|TRBJ2-2
CASSSPGHPANTGELFF
>TRBV5-1|TRBJ1-4
CASSRRGGAGEKLFF
>TRBV12-3/TRBV12-4|TRBJ2-7
CASSQYLVQSYEQYF
>TRBV3-1|TRBJ2-7
CASSRLGASGRYSYEQYF
>TRBV6-1|TRBJ1-2
CASSSPPDRAGVGGYTF
>TRBV19|TRBJ2-5
CASSPEGLETQYF
>TRBV7-6|TRBJ2-2
CASSLADGFDTGELFF
>TRBV12-3/TRBV12-4|TRBJ2-3
CASSFLFPSTDTQYF
>TRBV6-1|TRBJ1-5
CASEGGQDQPQHF
>TRBV5-5|TRBJ2-7
CASSLLAGEGYEQYF
>TRBV6-1|TRBJ2-7
CASSLRTTFGDEQYF
>TRBV10-1|TRBJ2-7
CASSDGGKYEQYF
>TRBV11-2|TRBJ2-2
CASSPGQGRTGELFF
>TRBV24-1|TRBJ2-1
CATSDSASGRSYNEQFF
>TRBV4-1|TRBJ2-5
CASSQSGGFSQYF
>TRBV7-2|TRBJ1-4
CASSLSGTNEKLFF
>TRBV7-3|TRBJ2-1
CASSLMAGIGNEQFF
>TRBV27|TRBJ1-3
CASMGRLGRGGNTIYF
>TRBV6-1|TRBJ1-2
CASRRVSNYGYTF
>TRBV12-3/TRBV12-4|TRBJ2-6
CASSNSGANVLTF
>TRBV28|TRBJ2-3
CASSIAGGSTDTQYF